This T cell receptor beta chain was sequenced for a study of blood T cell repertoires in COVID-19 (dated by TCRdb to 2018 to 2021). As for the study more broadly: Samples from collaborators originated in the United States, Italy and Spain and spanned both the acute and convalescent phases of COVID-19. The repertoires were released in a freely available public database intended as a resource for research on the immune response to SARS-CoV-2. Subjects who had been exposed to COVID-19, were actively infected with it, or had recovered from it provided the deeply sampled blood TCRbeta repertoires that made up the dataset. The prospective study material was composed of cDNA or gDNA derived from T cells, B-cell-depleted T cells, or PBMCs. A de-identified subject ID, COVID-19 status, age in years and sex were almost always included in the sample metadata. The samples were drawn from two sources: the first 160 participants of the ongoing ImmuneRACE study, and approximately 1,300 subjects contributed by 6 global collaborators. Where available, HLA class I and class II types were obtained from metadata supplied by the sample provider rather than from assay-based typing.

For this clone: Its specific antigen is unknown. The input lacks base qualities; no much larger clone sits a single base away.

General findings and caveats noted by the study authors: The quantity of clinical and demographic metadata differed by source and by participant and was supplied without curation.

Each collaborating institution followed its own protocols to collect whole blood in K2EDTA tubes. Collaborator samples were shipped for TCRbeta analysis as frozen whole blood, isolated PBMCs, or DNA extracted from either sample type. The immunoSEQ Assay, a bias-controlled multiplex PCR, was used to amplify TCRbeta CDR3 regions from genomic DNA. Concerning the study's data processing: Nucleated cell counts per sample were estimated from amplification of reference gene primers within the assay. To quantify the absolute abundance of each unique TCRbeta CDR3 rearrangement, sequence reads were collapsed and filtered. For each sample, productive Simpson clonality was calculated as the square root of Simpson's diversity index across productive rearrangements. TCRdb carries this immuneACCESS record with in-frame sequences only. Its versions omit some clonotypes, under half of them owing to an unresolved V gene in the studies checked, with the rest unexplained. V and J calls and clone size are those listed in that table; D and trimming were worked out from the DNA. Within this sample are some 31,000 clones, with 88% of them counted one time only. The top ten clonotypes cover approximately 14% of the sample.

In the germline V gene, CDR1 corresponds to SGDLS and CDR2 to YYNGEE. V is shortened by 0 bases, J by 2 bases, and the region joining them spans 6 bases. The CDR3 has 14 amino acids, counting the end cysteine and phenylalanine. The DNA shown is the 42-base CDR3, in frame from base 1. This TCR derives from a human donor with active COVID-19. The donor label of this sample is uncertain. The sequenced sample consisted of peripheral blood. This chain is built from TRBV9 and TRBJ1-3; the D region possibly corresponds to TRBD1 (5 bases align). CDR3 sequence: CASSVAGAGNTIYF. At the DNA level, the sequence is TGTGCCAGCAGCGTAGCGGGGGCTGGAAACACCATATATTTT.